Listed below are T cell receptor beta chains from one sample, sequenced in a study of glioma-infiltrating T cells. Using its own MiXCR run on the multiplex PCR reads, TCRdb lists one record per CDR3 protein. The sample shows 150,000 or so distinct CDR3 sequences, about two fifths of them seen only once. The specimen was glioma tissue, nonneoplastic brain tissue, or PBMCs (not recorded which). The receptors were gathered from a human donor with low-grade glioma or glioblastoma, undergoing nonglioma brain surgery, or in good health (not recorded which). Each CDR3 is given without its conserved first and last residue. Fields, in order: V gene, J gene, CDR3 protein.

V: TRBV2; J: TRBJ2-3; CDR3: ASSERTGQTDTQY
V: TRBV6-2/TRBV6-3; J: TRBJ1-1; CDR3: ASSPDREDEAF
V: TRBV6-2/TRBV6-3; J: TRBJ2-1; CDR3: ASRSPRGGLNEQF
V: TRBV19; J: TRBJ1-4; CDR3: ASAIRGADEKLF
V: TRBV29-1; J: TRBJ1-1; CDR3: SVDRGSTEAF
V: TRBV12-3/TRBV12-4; J: TRBJ1-2; CDR3: ASSLDRPNYGYT
V: TRBV10-3; J: TRBJ2-5; CDR3: AISESRNQETQY
V: TRBV10-2; J: TRBJ1-6; CDR3: ASNTGQDNSPLH
V: TRBV20-1; J: TRBJ2-4; CDR3: SARGGGGLAKNIQY
V: TRBV20-1; J: TRBJ2-1; CDR3: SARDLEAGTSYNEQF
V: TRBV12-3/TRBV12-4; J: TRBJ2-3; CDR3: ASSLGRTRQSTDTQY